These 18 T cell receptor beta chains were all obtained from the same sample, sequenced in a study of technical replicates of blood from a handful of donors (dated by TCRdb to between 2016 and 2019). Receptor libraries were prepared by the immunoSEQ multiplex PCR assay. TCRdb carries this immuneACCESS record with in-frame sequences only. Its versions omit some clonotypes, under half of them owing to an unresolved V gene in the studies checked, with the rest unexplained. The sample includes more than 70,000 clones, with around 97% observed a single time. The leading ten clones occupy approximately 0.2% of the sample. The specimen sequenced was T cells isolated from PBMCs. These receptors were obtained from a human donor in good health.

V usage is TRBV27 and J usage is TRBJ1-5, with D possibly being TRBD1 (5 bases). Trimming removed 2 bases at V and 0 bases at J, with 8 bases between. The CDR3 spans 15 residues. Germline values: CDR1 MNHEY, CDR2 SMNVEV (reference sequence). This CDR3 is CASSLVGRSNQPQHF. The CDR3 nucleotides are TGTGCCAGCAGTTTAGTGGGGCGTAGCAATCAGCCCCAGCATTTT.

This clone was picked up one time. The chain is built from TRBV29-1 and TRBJ1-1, with D tentatively TRBD1 (6 bases). With 3 bases removed from V and 0 bases from J, the gap between germline ends came to 17 bases. CDR1 and CDR2 from the germline V gene are SQVTM and ANQGSEA. The length of the CDR3 is 16 residues. CDR3 sequence: CSVDSGVPTMNTEAFF. CDR3 sequence (DNA): TGCAGCGTTGATTCAGGGGTCCCTACCATGAACACTGAAGCTTTCTTT.

This chain uses TRBV5-1 with TRBJ1-2; D is possibly TRBD1 (5 bases). Germline V CDR1 and CDR2: SGHRS, YFSETQ. The CDR3 runs 13 residues. Trimming pared 7 bases from V and 3 bases from J, leaving 13 bases between. In nucleotides, the CDR3 is TGCGCCAGCGGCCCCAGGGAAGACTATGGCTACACCTTC. This gives the protein CASGPREDYGYTF.

The chain has TRBV7-9 and TRBJ1-5; a possible D gene is TRBD1 (5 bases). The CDR3 covers 14 residues. Germline V gene lookup returns CDR1 SEHNR and CDR2 FQNEAQ (reference sequence). Trimming took off 1 base at V and 7 bases at J, with 11 bases between the two ends. CDR3 coding DNA: TGTGCCAGCAGCTTAGTTGAAGGGGTCCAGCCCCAGCATTTT. It specifies CASSLVEGVQPQHF.

The genes are TRBV19 and TRBJ2-2; 12 nucleotides agree with TRBD2. Germline V gene sequence: CDR1 LNHDA, CDR2 SQIVND (reference sequence). With 5 bases clipped from V and 0 bases from J, the junction kept 7 bases outside the gene matches. This CDR3 spans 18 amino acids. CDR3 protein: CASSSRLAGATNTGELFF. Written as DNA, the CDR3 is TGTGCCAGTAGTTCCAGACTAGCGGGAGCAACGAACACCGGGGAGCTGTTTTTT.

The V call is TRBV4-1, the J call TRBJ1-6; D gene uncertain. Trimming took off 1 base at V and 10 bases at J, with 5 bases between the two ends. The V gene's germline CDR1 is MGHRA and CDR2 YSYEKL. The CDR3 has 12 amino acids. CDR3 DNA: TGCGCCAGCAGCCAAGTGGCCTCACCCCTCCACTTT. It specifies CASSQVASPLHF.

This rearrangement joins TRBV14 to TRBJ2-7, with D hard to call. Germline V gene data show CDR1 as SGHDN and CDR2 as FVKESK. V was pared by 3 bases and J by 2 bases, with 8 bases between. CDR3 length equals 13 residues. DNA of the CDR3: TGTGCCAGCAGCCATGGTGGCCCCTACGAGCAGTACTTC. Encoded protein: CASSHGGPYEQYF.

J is TRBJ1-1 and V is TRBV27, with D hard to call. The CDR3 covers 13 residues. V gave up 0 bases and J gave up 4 bases, with 6 bases separating them. The germline gives CDR1 MNHEY, CDR2 SMNVEV (reference sequence). The DNA of the CDR3 is TGTGCCAGCAGTTTATCGAAGCCCACTGAAGCTTTCTTT. As protein: CASSLSKPTEAFF.

This clone was found once. V usage is TRBV10-3 and J usage is TRBJ1-5; the D gene is possibly TRBD1 (6 bases). The CDR3 is 14 residues long. Per germline, CDR1 ENHRY and CDR2 SYGVKD. Trimming removed 10 bases from V and 3 bases from J, with 16 bases in between. The CDR3 protein is CATKSTGDNQPQHF. The CDR3 bases are TGTGCCACCAAATCGACAGGAGACAATCAGCCCCAGCATTTT.

CDR3 residues: CAWSGGQVTSPLHF. In nucleotides, the CDR3 is TGTGCCTGGAGCGGGGGACAGGTGACTTCACCCCTCCACTTT. The chain links TRBV30 to TRBJ1-6; 8 nucleotides agree with TRBD1. This CDR3 region has 14 residues. CDR1 is GTSNPN and CDR2 is SVGIG in the germline V gene (reference sequence). The trim removed 3 bases at V and 9 bases at J, leaving 7 bases unmatched.

Details on this clone: One junction end does not reproduce the germline sequence, and a read error may be involved. The chain links TRBV7-2 to TRBJ1-2; 7 bases fit TRBD1. This CDR3 region has 13 residues. The germline V gene encodes CDR1 SGHTA and CDR2 FQGNSA. The CDR3 coding sequence is TGTGCCAGCAGCTTTCCGGGACAGCATCACCCAGCCTTC. Its translation is CASSFPGQHHPAF.

The chain has TRBV6-5 and TRBJ2-1, with 9 bases identical to TRBD2. V trimming: 2 bases; J trimming: 7 bases; junction bases outside the gene matches: 6. Germline values: CDR1 MNHEY, CDR2 SVGAGI. The CDR3 is 15 residues long. The CDR3 nucleotides read TGTGCCAGCAGTTACCTAGCGGGGACCGGGAATGAGCAGTTCTTC. It is translated as CASSYLAGTGNEQFF.

The CDR3 nucleotides read TGTGCCAGCAGTTTTGGACAGGGGAGCTATGGCTACACCTTC. It codes for CASSFGQGSYGYTF. The chain joins TRBV28 to TRBJ1-2; 9 bases are a match to TRBD1. The CDR3 sequence is 14 residues long. Trimming took 3 bases from V and 4 from J; bases not matched to a gene: 3. In germline, CDR1 is MDHEN, CDR2 SYDVKM.

The CDR3 protein is CASSDRGQRREAFF. The CDR3 DNA sequence: TGCGCCAGCAGTGATAGGGGACAGCGGAGGGAAGCTTTCTTT. This chain uses TRBV10-2 with TRBJ1-1; 7 bases line up with TRBD1. Germline assignment: CDR1 WSHSY and CDR2 SAAADI. The ends lost 3 bases at V and 8 bases at J; junction bases unmatched: 9. The CDR3 runs 14 residues.

V is TRBV2 and J is TRBJ2-3; possible D gene TRBD1, 6 bases. The ends were cut back, 8 bases at V and 3 bases at J, with 9 bases in the middle. In germline, CDR1 is SNHLY, CDR2 FYNNEI. The CDR3 loop spans 12 amino acids. CDR3 in amino acids: CASRDTTDTQYF. CDR3 DNA sequence: TGTGCCAGCCGGGACACAACAGATACGCAGTATTTT.

This clone was found once. The rearrangement uses TRBV28 and TRBJ2-7, with D possibly TRBD1 on 5 matching bases. Between the trimmed V and J ends, which lost 10 bases and 2 bases, there was a span of 12 bases. Germline CDR1 MDHEN, CDR2 SYDVKM. The length of the CDR3 is 12 residues. In DNA, the CDR3 is TGTGCCACCAGGGTAACAACCTACGAGCAGTACTTC. As protein: CATRVTTYEQYF.

The chain carries TRBV6-1 and TRBJ1-1; D is uncertain. CDR3 length equals 11 residues. V was cut by 6 bases and J by 10 bases, with 12 bases left in between. Per germline, CDR1 MNHNS and CDR2 SASEGT. The CDR3 sequence is CASRDQVLAFF. DNA for the CDR3: TGTGCCAGCAGAGATCAGGTATTAGCTTTCTTT.

V usage is TRBV11-2 and J usage is TRBJ1-3; D remains ambiguous. V was pared by 4 bases and J by 2 bases, with 9 bases between. The CDR3 consists of 14 residues. Germline-derived CDR1 and CDR2 are SGHAT and FQNNGV. The DNA of the CDR3 is TGTGCCAGCAGCTCCCCCGGGGCTGGAAACACCATATATTTT. Residues: CASSSPGAGNTIYF.